This T cell receptor (beta chain) appears in the sequencing data of a study of cytomegalovirus exposure and HLA in healthy donors. Study-wide results and limits: A later analysis showed TCR association rates differing by HLA locus, peaking at DRB1 and lowest at HLA-C.

Trimming took 4 bases from V and 1 from J, leaving 12 bases between them. The CDR3 has 15 residues. Germline lookup yields CDR1 SGDLS and CDR2 YYNGEE. Remarks on this clone: Its antigen remains unidentified.

PCR was performed using 60 Vbeta and 13 Jbeta primers. Sequencing used immunoSEQ multiplex PCR; TCRdb keeps in-frame clones, though not all of them. The profile shows under 150,000 clones, approximately 84% of them singletons. The sequence came from a boy younger than 10 in good health and CMV-seronegative. The sequenced sample was PBMCs. The chain couples TRBV9 to TRBJ2-1, with a tentative D call TRBD2 (7 bases). The CDR3 loop is CASSQGGGSYNEQFF. The CDR3, as DNA: TGTGCCAGCAGCCAGGGAGGGGGTTCCTACAATGAGCAGTTCTTC.